The 5 T cell receptor beta chains below all came from one sample that was sequenced in a study of T cell responses to AZD1222 COVID-19 vaccine (dated by TCRdb to about 2021). The method behind the library was the immunoSEQ multiplex PCR assay. What TCRdb holds here is the immuneACCESS table cut down to in-frame rearrangements. Part of the clones is not present; checked against another copy, under half of the missing clones reflect an unresolved V gene, and the others are unexplained. This sample holds 65,000 to 85,000 clones; approximately 85% were observed only once. The ten largest clones represent more than 9% of the sample. The sample's time point label, decoded: about 28 days (+/-7) after the second vaccine dose. Specimen: peripheral blood, collected 28 days after the second AZD1222 dose. The receptors shown here come from an adult who received the AZD1222 COVID-19 vaccine.

V usage is TRBV18 and J usage is TRBJ1-1; D is possibly TRBD1 (6 bases). This CDR3 is 14 amino acids long. V lost 3 bases and J 2 bases, leaving 10 bases between the germline ends. The germline V gene encodes CDR1 KGHSH and CDR2 LQKENI. The CDR3 DNA is TGTGCCAGCTCACCTTCAGGGGCAAACACTGAAGCTTTCTTT. This codes for CASSPSGANTEAFF.

The rearrangement uses TRBV5-1 and TRBJ2-7; 11 nucleotides align to TRBD1. V lost 1 base, J lost 3 bases, and 12 bases stayed unmatched. Germline V gives CDR1 SGHRS, CDR2 YFSETQ. This CDR3 region has 18 residues. The chain's CDR3 is CASSLSHHGQGAFYEQYF. The CDR3 coding sequence is TGCGCCAGCAGCTTGTCCCACCATGGACAGGGGGCATTCTACGAGCAGTACTTC.

This clone was recorded a few times. The J gene is TRBJ2-2, the V gene TRBV9; D gene uncertain. Trimming removed 4 bases from V and 4 bases from J, with 2 bases in between. Germline CDR1 reads SGDLS; CDR2 reads YYNGEE. The CDR3 extends over 11 amino acids. CDR3 in DNA: TGTGCCAGCAGCACCACCGGGGAGCTGTTTTTT. Its translation is CASSTTGELFF. The variable domain in full, completed from reference TRBV9 and TRBJ2-2, reads DSGVTQTPKHLITATGQRVTLRCSPRSGDLSVYWYQQSLDQGLQFLIQYYNGEERAKGNILERFSAQQFPDLHSELNLSSLELGDSALYFCASSTTGELFFGEGSRLTVL.

This chain joins TRBV7-2 and TRBJ1-4; possible D gene TRBD1, 6 bases. The CDR3 runs to 14 residues. CDR1 and CDR2 from the germline V gene are SGHTA and FQGNSA. V dropped 5 bases and J dropped 4 bases, with 11 bases sitting between them. The CDR3, as DNA: TGTGCCAGCAGCCCCCAGGGGATTAATGAAAAACTGTTTTTT. Amino acid sequence: CASSPQGINEKLFF.

The V gene is TRBV14, the J gene TRBJ1-4; D not certain. CDR3 length: 13 residues. V lost 4 bases, J lost 6 bases, and 9 bases lay in between. Germline CDR1 SGHDN, CDR2 FVKESK. CDR3 coding DNA: TGTGCCAGCAGCCGGGGTGTATATGAAAAACTGTTTTTT. Encoded protein: CASSRGVYEKLFF. The complete variable domain, with remaining parts taken from reference TRBV14 and TRBJ1-4, reads EAGVTQFPSHSVIEKGQTVTLRCDPISGHDNLYWYRRVMGKEIKFLLHFVKESKQDESGMPNNRFLAERTGGTYSTLKVQPAELEDSGVYFCASSRGVYEKLFFGSGTQLSVL.